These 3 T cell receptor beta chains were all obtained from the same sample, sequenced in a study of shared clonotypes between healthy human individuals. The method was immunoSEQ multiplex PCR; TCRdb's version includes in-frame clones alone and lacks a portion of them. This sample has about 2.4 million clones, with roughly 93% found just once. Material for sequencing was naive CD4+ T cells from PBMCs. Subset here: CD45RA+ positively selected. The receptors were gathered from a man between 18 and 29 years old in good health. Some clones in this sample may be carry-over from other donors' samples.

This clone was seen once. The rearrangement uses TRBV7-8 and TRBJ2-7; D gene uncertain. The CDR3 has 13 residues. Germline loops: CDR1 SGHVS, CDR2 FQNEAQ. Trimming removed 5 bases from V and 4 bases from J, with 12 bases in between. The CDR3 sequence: CASSPIAGYEQYF. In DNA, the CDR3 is TGTGCCAGCAGCCCGATTGCCGGGTACGAGCAGTACTTC. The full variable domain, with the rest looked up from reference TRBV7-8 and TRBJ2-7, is GAGVSQSPRYKVAKRGQDVALRCDPISGHVSLFWYQQALGQGPEFLTYFQNEAQLDKSGLPSDRFFAERPEGSVSTLKIQRTQQEDSAVYLCASSPIAGYEQYFGPGTRLTVT.

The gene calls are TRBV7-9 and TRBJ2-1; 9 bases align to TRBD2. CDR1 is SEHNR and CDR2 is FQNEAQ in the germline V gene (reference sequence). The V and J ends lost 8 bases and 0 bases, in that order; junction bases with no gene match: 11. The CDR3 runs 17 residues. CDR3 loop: CASEGLALHPSYNEQFF. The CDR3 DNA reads TGTGCCAGCGAAGGACTAGCGCTGCACCCCTCCTACAATGAGCAGTTCTTC.

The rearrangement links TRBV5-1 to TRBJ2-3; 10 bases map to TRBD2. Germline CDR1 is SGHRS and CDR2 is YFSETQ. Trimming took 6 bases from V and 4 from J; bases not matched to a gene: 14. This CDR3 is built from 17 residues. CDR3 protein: CASKMGLAGVRADTQYF. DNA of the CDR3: TGCGCCAGCAAAATGGGGCTAGCGGGAGTTAGGGCAGATACGCAGTATTTT.